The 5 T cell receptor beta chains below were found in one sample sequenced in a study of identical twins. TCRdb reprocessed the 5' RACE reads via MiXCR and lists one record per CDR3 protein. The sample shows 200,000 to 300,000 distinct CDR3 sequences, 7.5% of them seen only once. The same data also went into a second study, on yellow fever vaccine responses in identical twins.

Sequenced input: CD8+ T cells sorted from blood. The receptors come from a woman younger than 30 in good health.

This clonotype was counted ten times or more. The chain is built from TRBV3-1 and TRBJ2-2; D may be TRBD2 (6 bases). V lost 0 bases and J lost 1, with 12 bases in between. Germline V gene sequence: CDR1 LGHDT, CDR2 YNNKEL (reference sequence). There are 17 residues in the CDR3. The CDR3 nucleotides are TGTGCCAGCAGCCAAGATCAAGTTAGCGGGAACACCGGGGAGCTGTTTTTT. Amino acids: CASSQDQVSGNTGELFF.

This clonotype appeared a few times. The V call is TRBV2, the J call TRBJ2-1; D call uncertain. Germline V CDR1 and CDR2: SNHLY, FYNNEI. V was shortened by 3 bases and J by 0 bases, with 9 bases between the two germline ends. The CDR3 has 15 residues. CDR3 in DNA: TGTGCCAGCAGTGATTGGCCCAGCTCCTACAATGAGCAGTTCTTC. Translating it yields CASSDWPSSYNEQFF.

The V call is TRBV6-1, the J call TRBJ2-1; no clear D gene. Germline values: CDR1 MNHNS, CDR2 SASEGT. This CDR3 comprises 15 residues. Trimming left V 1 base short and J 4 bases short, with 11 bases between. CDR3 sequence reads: CASSEVLAIYNEQFF. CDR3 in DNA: TGTGCCAGCAGTGAAGTTTTGGCGATTTACAATGAGCAGTTCTTC.

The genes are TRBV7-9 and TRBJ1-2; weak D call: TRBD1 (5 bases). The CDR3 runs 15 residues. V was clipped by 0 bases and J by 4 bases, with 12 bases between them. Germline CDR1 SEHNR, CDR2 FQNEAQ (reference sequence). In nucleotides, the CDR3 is TGTGCCAGCAGCTTAGCGCACACAGGAGGCTATGGCTACACCTTC. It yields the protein CASSLAHTGGYGYTF.

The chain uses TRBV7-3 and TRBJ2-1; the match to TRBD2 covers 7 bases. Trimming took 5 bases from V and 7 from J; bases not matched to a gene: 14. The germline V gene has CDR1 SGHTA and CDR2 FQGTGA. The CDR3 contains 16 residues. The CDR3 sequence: CASSQGGAGRYNEQFF. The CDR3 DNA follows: TGTGCCAGCAGCCAGGGAGGGGCGGGAAGATATAATGAGCAGTTCTTC. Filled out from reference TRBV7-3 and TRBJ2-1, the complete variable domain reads GAGVSQTPSNKVTEKGKYVELRCDPISGHTALYWYRQSLGQGPEFLIYFQGTGAADDSGLPNDRFFAVRPEGSVSTLKIQRTERGDSAVYLCASSQGGAGRYNEQFFGPGTRLTVL.